This TCR beta chain was recovered during a study of Ad26.COV2.S vaccination and SARS-CoV-2 variants. The wider study: Ad26.COV2.S shots went into the muscle once or twice, 56 days apart.

This sample's treatment: roughly 18 received Ad26.COV2.S at low or high dose, single or two shots; roughly five received placebo; per-sample allocation not given. The study sampled participants on day 63 after the first vaccine or placebo injection. Profiled with immunoSEQ multiplex PCR; TCRdb holds only in-frame clones, not every one. The data contain fewer than 900,000 clones, roughly 90% of them singletons. Deletions cut 8 bases from V and 4 bases from J, with 15 bases between. The CDR3 runs 12 residues. Per the germline V gene, CDR1 is GTSNPN and CDR2 is SVGIG (reference sequence). Sequences were derived from peripheral blood, sampled in a trial of Ad26.COV2.S vaccine versus placebo. V usage is TRBV30 and J usage is TRBJ2-7; D is tentatively TRBD1 or TRBD2 (6 bases each). The source is a person between 18 and 59 years old who received the Ad26.COV2.S COVID-19 vaccine or a placebo. The CDR3 spells CAGGRDLYEQYF. The CDR3 DNA reads TGTGCCGGGGGGCGGGACCTTTACGAGCAGTACTTC.